A single sample is the source of the 26 T cell receptor beta chains below, sequenced in a study of identical twins. MiXCR was run by TCRdb on the 5' RACE reads, yielding one entry per CDR3 protein. The repertoire consists of approximately 670,000 distinct CDR3 sequences, with around 6% occurring once and the leading ten covering about 2%. Sequencing was performed on naive T cells sorted from blood. These receptors were taken from a man between 18 and 35 years old in good health.

This clonotype was observed many times. This chain joins TRBV5-6 and TRBJ2-5, with TRBD2 as a possible D gene (5 bases). Germline V gene data show CDR1 as SGHDT and CDR2 as YYEEEE. The CDR3 extends over 14 amino acids. V lost 0 bases, J lost 2 bases, and 8 bases lay in between. CDR3 DNA sequence: TGTGCCAGCAGCTTGGTACTAGTGCAAGAGACCCAGTACTTC. Its translation: CASSLVLVQETQYF.

The CDR3 region is CASSYDGAPDAEAFF. The CDR3 bases are TGTGCCAGCAGCTACGATGGGGCACCCGATGCTGAAGCTTTCTTT. The rearrangement uses TRBV11-2 and TRBJ1-1; D may be TRBD1 (5 bases). The CDR3 sequence is 15 residues long. Germline V CDR1 and CDR2: SGHAT, FQNNGV. The ends were cut back, 4 bases at V and 6 bases at J, with 18 bases in the middle.

This clonotype was seen many times. The chain couples TRBV6-2 or TRBV6-3 to TRBJ2-3, with a tentative D call TRBD2 (6 bases). Germline V CDR1 and CDR2: MNHEY, SVGEGT. The CDR3 spans 13 residues. The V end lost 6 bases, the J end lost 9 bases, and 16 bases lay between the germline ends. This CDR3 reads CASRTREFGTQYF. The CDR3 DNA is TGTGCCAGCAGGACCCGGGAGTTCGGGACGCAGTATTTT.

This clonotype came up a few times. The chain joins TRBV7-9 to TRBJ2-5; D perhaps matches TRBD1 (7 bases). This CDR3 spans 15 amino acids. CDR1 is SEHNR and CDR2 is FQNEAQ in the germline V gene (reference sequence). Trimming took 6 bases from V and 5 from J, leaving 19 bases between them. Here the CDR3 reads CASREGALLGETQYF. As DNA, the CDR3 is TGTGCCAGCAGGGAGGGGGCGCTTCTTGGTGAGACCCAGTACTTC. Using reference TRBV7-9 and TRBJ2-5 for the parts outside the CDR3, the full variable domain is DTGVSQNPRHKITKRGQNVTFRCDPISEHNRLYWYRQTLGQGPEFLTYFQNEAQLEKSRLLSDRFSAERPKGSFSTLEIQRTEQGDSAMYLCASREGALLGETQYFGPGTRLLVL.

This clonotype was recorded at least ten times. The rearrangement uses TRBV28 and TRBJ1-5; D is unresolved. V lost 5 bases and J 4 bases, leaving 6 bases between the germline ends. The CDR3 totals 12 residues. The germline V gene encodes CDR1 MDHEN and CDR2 SYDVKM. This CDR3 is CASSGVNQPQHF. The DNA of the CDR3 is TGTGCCAGCAGTGGGGTGAATCAGCCCCAGCATTTT.

This clonotype has at least ten counts. V gene TRBV24-1 combines with J gene TRBJ2-1; 7 nucleotides agree with TRBD2. Losses at the gene ends were 7 bases for V and 2 bases for J; bases not matched to a gene: 4. The CDR3 extends over 14 amino acids. Germline V gene lookup returns CDR1 KGHDR and CDR2 SFDVKD. CDR3 amino acids: CATRGAGAYNEQFF. As DNA, the CDR3 is TGTGCCACCAGGGGCGCGGGGGCCTACAATGAGCAGTTCTTC.

This clonotype was counted a few times. The rearrangement links TRBV28 to TRBJ2-1; weak D call: TRBD2 (6 bases). Trimming pared 6 bases from V and 9 bases from J, leaving 18 bases between. From germline, CDR1 is MDHEN and CDR2 SYDVKM. This CDR3 comprises 14 residues. CDR3 coding DNA: TGTGCCAGCAGCAACCCAGGCGGGACGGGTGAGCAGTTCTTC. It is translated as CASSNPGGTGEQFF.

The chain uses TRBV9 and TRBJ2-3; the D gene is possibly TRBD2 (6 bases). CDR3 length: 15 amino acids. Germline CDR1 SGDLS, CDR2 YYNGEE. Trimming took off 4 bases at V and 3 bases at J, with 15 bases between the two ends. The CDR3 here is CASSPLSGETDTQYF. DNA of the CDR3: TGTGCCAGCAGCCCTCTTTCGGGAGAGACAGATACGCAGTATTTT.

This clonotype was seen more than once but under ten times. The CDR3, as DNA: TGTGCCAGCAGTTTAGCAGCAGGGTCAGAGACCCAGTACTTC. Its translation: CASSLAAGSETQYF. The J gene is TRBJ2-5, the V gene TRBV12-3 or TRBV12-4; D is possibly TRBD1 (5 bases). The V end lost 0 bases, the J end lost 4 bases, and 9 bases lay between the germline ends. CDR3 length: 14 amino acids.

The table lists this clonotype with a few counts. This sequence joins TRBV4-3 and TRBJ2-1, with D uncertain. Looked up from germline, CDR1 is LGHNA and CDR2 is YSLEER. Trimming cost V 2 bases and J 2 bases, with 19 bases left between them. The CDR3 runs to 18 residues. In DNA, the CDR3 is TGCGCCAGCAGCCAACATAATTCCCAGCTAGAGCCCTACAATGAGCAGTTCTTC. It codes for CASSQHNSQLEPYNEQFF.

The chain joins TRBV6-5 to TRBJ1-1; no clear D gene. V lost 1 base and J lost 1, with 7 bases in between. This CDR3 has 14 amino acids. Germline values: CDR1 MNHEY, CDR2 SVGAGI. The CDR3: CASSYWSRNTEAFF. The CDR3 nucleotides read TGTGCCAGCAGTTACTGGAGTCGGAACACTGAAGCTTTCTTT.

This clonotype has at least ten counts. V gene TRBV20-1 combines with J gene TRBJ2-7, with D uncertain. The CDR3 spans 12 residues. Trimming removed 2 bases from V and 3 bases from J, with 8 bases in between. Germline V gene sequence: CDR1 DFQATT, CDR2 SNEGSKA (reference sequence). CDR3 residues: CSARSRYYEQYV. CDR3 sequence (DNA): TGCAGTGCTAGATCCCGCTACTACGAGCAGTACGTC.

This clonotype was counted many times. CDR3 nucleotide sequence: TGTGCCAGCAGTCTCACGGCAGGGAGCCCCTACGAGCAGTACTTC. Translated: CASSLTAGSPYEQYF. The chain couples TRBV7-2 to TRBJ2-7; D possibly uses TRBD1 or TRBD2 (5 bases each). Germline V gene data show CDR1 as SGHTA and CDR2 as FQGNSA. The CDR3 runs 15 residues. Trimming removed 6 bases from V and 2 bases from J, with 17 bases in between.

The V call is TRBV30, the J call TRBJ2-1; 9 bases fit TRBD1. J was trimmed by 3 bases and V by 2 bases; bases with no gene match: 2. The CDR3 spans 14 residues. CDR1 and CDR2 (germline): GTSNPN, SVGIG (reference sequence). The CDR3 sequence: CAWSMGQGYNEQFF. The CDR3 DNA sequence: TGTGCCTGGAGTATGGGACAGGGCTACAATGAGCAGTTCTTC.

This clonotype showed up just a few times. The chain couples TRBV28 to TRBJ1-6; 7 bases match TRBD1. The V gene end was trimmed by 4 bases and the J gene end by 14 bases; junction bases not matched to a gene: 14. This CDR3 contains 15 residues. Germline V gene lookup returns CDR1 MDHEN and CDR2 SYDVKM. The CDR3: CASSSTGQDSGTLHF. CDR3 sequence (DNA): TGTGCCAGCAGTTCCACCGGACAGGACTCGGGAACCCTCCACTTT.

This clonotype was counted many times. The chain links TRBV24-1 to TRBJ2-3, with 8 bases aligning to TRBD2. The CDR3 covers 15 residues. V dropped 5 bases and J dropped 2; count of bases not matched to a gene: 5. The germline V gene has CDR1 KGHDR and CDR2 SFDVKD. The CDR3 region has the DNA TGTGCCACCAGTGTAGCGGGGCGCAACACAGATACGCAGTATTTT. Amino acid sequence: CATSVAGRNTDTQYF.

This clonotype appeared many times. The genes are TRBV5-1 and TRBJ2-2, with D possibly being TRBD1 (6 bases). Trimming took off 4 bases at V and 5 bases at J, with 18 bases between the two ends. The germline CDR1 and CDR2 sequences are SGHRS and YFSETQ. The CDR3 is made up of 16 amino acids. In nucleotides, the CDR3 is TGCGCCAGCAGCCCCGACCTACAGGGTTGGACCGGGGAGCTGTTTTTT. Its protein is CASSPDLQGWTGELFF.

The sample holds many counts of this clonotype. The J gene is TRBJ1-1, the V gene TRBV20-1; no clear D gene. Per germline, CDR1 DFQATT and CDR2 SNEGSKA (reference sequence). V gave up 1 base and J gave up 0 bases, with 12 bases separating them. The CDR3 is 15 residues long. In nucleotides, the CDR3 is TGCAGTGCTAGAGCGCGGAACCTAATGAACACTGAAGCTTTCTTT. Its translation is CSARARNLMNTEAFF.

This clonotype was observed at least ten times. This sequence joins TRBV4-3 and TRBJ2-1; 7 positions match TRBD2. CDR3 length: 19 residues. Looked up from germline, CDR1 is LGHNA and CDR2 is YSLEER. Losses at the gene ends were 1 base for V and 5 bases for J; bases not matched to a gene: 17. For the CDR3, the DNA is TGCGCCAGCAGCCAAGTTGCTAGCGGATTCTTTAGGAAGGACAATGAGCAGTTCTTC. This codes for CASSQVASGFFRKDNEQFF.

This clonotype showed up many times. The rearrangement links TRBV10-3 to TRBJ2-3; 7 bases are shared with TRBD2. The CDR3 spans 16 residues. CDR1 is ENHRY, CDR2 SYGVKD, per germline. With 4 bases clipped from V and 2 bases from J, the junction kept 9 bases outside the gene matches. DNA for the CDR3: TGTGCCATCAGTGTTTCCGGGACTACACCCACAGATACGCAGTATTTT. Encoded protein: CAISVSGTTPTDTQYF.

This chain joins TRBV24-1 and TRBJ2-1; D remains unclear. Germline V gene lookup returns CDR1 KGHDR and CDR2 SFDVKD. CDR3 length: 13 amino acids. Trimming pared 5 bases from V and 10 bases from J, leaving 14 bases between. CDR3: CATSGADRSEQFF. CDR3 DNA: TGTGCCACCAGTGGAGCCGACCGGTCGGAGCAGTTCTTC.

This clonotype has a handful of counts. The V and J genes are TRBV7-9 and TRBJ2-5; D is undetermined. Germline lookup yields CDR1 SEHNR and CDR2 FQNEAQ (reference sequence). Trimming removed 1 base from V and 3 bases from J, with 6 bases in between. This CDR3 spans 13 amino acids. The CDR3 sequence is CASSLETEETQYF. In DNA, the CDR3 is TGTGCCAGCAGCTTAGAGACCGAAGAGACCCAGTACTTC.

This clonotype has a handful of counts. This rearrangement joins TRBV15 to TRBJ1-5, with 8 nucleotides matching TRBD1. V lost 4 bases and J lost 6; bases outside the gene matches: 2. This CDR3 comprises 13 residues. Germline CDR1 LNHNV, CDR2 YYDKDF (reference sequence). This CDR3 is CATSKDRVQPQHF. CDR3 nucleotides: TGTGCCACCAGCAAGGACAGGGTTCAGCCCCAGCATTTT.

At least ten counts were recorded for this clonotype. This sequence joins TRBV4-1 and TRBJ2-2, with a tentative D call TRBD2 (5 bases). The germline V and J ends were trimmed by 1 base and 5 bases, with 14 bases remaining between them. The CDR3 contains 16 residues. CDR1 MGHRA and CDR2 YSYEKL come from the germline V gene. Here the CDR3 reads CASSQVVLGSTGELFF. Written as DNA, the CDR3 is TGCGCCAGCAGCCAAGTCGTCCTGGGGAGTACCGGGGAGCTGTTTTTT.

This clonotype was recorded many times. This chain joins TRBV11-2 and TRBJ1-1; tentatively, D is TRBD1 (5 bases). The CDR3 spans 15 residues. The V gene lost 2 bases and the J gene lost 2 bases, with 12 bases spanning the gap. CDR1 and CDR2 (germline): SGHAT, FQNNGV. This CDR3 is CASSLIGRVNTEAFF. The CDR3 DNA is TGTGCCAGCAGCTTAATCGGCAGGGTTAACACTGAAGCTTTCTTT.

The chain is built from TRBV4-2 and TRBJ2-5; 15 bases agree with TRBD2. V lost 2 bases, J lost 0 bases, and 7 bases stayed unmatched. CDR1 is LGHNA and CDR2 is YNFKEQ in the germline V gene. The CDR3 sequence is 19 residues long. The CDR3 sequence: CASSQRAGTSGRYQETQYF. CDR3 nucleotide sequence: TGTGCCAGCAGCCAAAGGGCCGGGACTAGCGGGAGGTACCAAGAGACCCAGTACTTC.